The TCR beta chain under discussion was sequenced for a study of CD8 T cells in Susac syndrome. The T cells that were sequenced for TCR beta were CD8+ and CD4+ cells from blood. When the RNA was reverse transcribed, random hexamers were used with an input of roughly 0.45 to 1 ug. TCRdb analysed the immunoSEQ multiplex PCR reads with MiXCR anew, one entry per CDR3 protein. The profile shows over 100,000 distinct CDR3 sequences, about 95% of them singletons. This CDR3 is built from 15 residues. Germline CDR1 and CDR2: SQVTM and ANQGSEA. Trimming cost V 3 bases and J 2 bases; bases outside gene matches: 8.

The sequence was obtained from a human donor in good health. This chain connects TRBV29-1 to TRBJ2-5; 8 bases agree with TRBD2. The sequenced material came from CD4+ T cells from PBMCs. The CDR3 here is CSVDQASGPQETQYF. Here the CDR3 DNA reads TGCAGCGTTGACCAGGCTAGCGGGCCACAAGAGACCCAGTACTTC.